Reported below is one TCR beta chain. Its antigen target is currently unknown. The input lacks base qualities; no much larger clone sits a single base away. The CDR3 has 15 amino acids, counting the end cysteine and phenylalanine. Of the read, only the CDR3 DNA is kept; its 45 bases are in frame from base 1. At the junction V is shortened by 1 base and J by 0 bases, with 10 bases in between. For CDR1 and CDR2, the germline V gene lists SGHAT and FQNNGV. This entry comes from a study of shared clonotypes between healthy human individuals (dated by TCRdb to about 2020). Broadly, across the study: The cohort included three men and a couple of women between 18 and 49 years of age. For each donor, three plates each were used for CD4 naive and CD4 memory, two plates were used for CD8 naive, and one plate was used for CD8 memory. Per donor, leukapheresis produced somewhere between about 0.9 and 10 billion PBMCs. Libraries were prepared and TCR repertoires were sequenced by different laboratories using diverse techniques, in order to increase sequencing depth and limit assay-specific biases. To estimate repertoire size and how much clonotypes are shared between individuals, the study performed deep sequencing of blood TCR repertoires from roughly five healthy adults.

For the CD8 naive samples, CD45RO-negative cells were positively selected for CCR7, yielding a CD45RA+CCR7+ population from which TemRA cells were excluded. Healthy HIV-negative adults with no recently reported acute infections or vaccinations were included as donors. Only Caucasian adults living in Nashville, Tennessee, USA were represented among the donors. Blood was obtained by leukapheresis, after which PBMCs were separated by Ficoll-Histopaque density gradient centrifugation and cryopreserved in liquid nitrogen vapor phase. Analytical flow cytometry was used to check the purity and quantity of every magnetically sorted T cell population. From each sorted fraction, genomic DNA was isolated and quantified by UV absorbance on a Nanodrop 2000c. Results and caveats for the whole study, not just this receptor: Pairwise subsampling indicated that sequencing depth was expected to affect the degree of clonotype sharing among donors. Naive subsets generally had larger estimated clonotype richness than memory subsets. Incomplete sequencing was indicated by rarefaction of sorted-subset datasets, despite the large sequencing depth. Because the study included a small number of donors, the genetic and exposure-history diversity represented was limited. Compared with non-shared clonotypes, clonotypes shared by all four sorted-subset donors had higher generation probabilities. Around 5.4% of naive CD4, 3.5% of naive CD8, about 2.4% of memory CD4, and 0.35% to 0.5% of memory CD8 clonotypes were shared across several donors. Sampling was restricted to blood, and TCR repertoires in tissues likely differ from the TCR repertoires found in blood.

Using the deep immunoSEQ assay, multiplex PCR amplified TCR CDR3 regions from genomic DNA. Extracted genomic DNA from each cell subset was distributed evenly across all wells of several immunoSEQ 96-well plates, and each plate was treated as a replicate. Each replicate PCR for sorted subsets received about 210 ng genomic DNA, equal to about 29,000 T cell genomes. The purified libraries were quantified using a Qubit 3.0 fluorometer, sized with a Bioanalyzer 2100, and then quantified again using the KAPA Library Quantification kit. Every immunoSEQ 96-well plate was sequenced on a dedicated single-read 150-cycle Illumina NextSeq 550 flow cell. The source study handled its data this way. Because the immunoSEQ output held only junctional sequences and lacked quality scores, the filtering could not match the filtering applied to full-length reads. To assign V/J genes and CDR3, sequences were annotated against IMGT germline references using PyIR, a Python wrapper for IgBLAST v1.9. Any read was removed if the V/J assignment was weak (E-value above 1e-6), the CDR3 was missing, or the read contained stop codons, out-of-frame junctions, or ambiguous translated residues. A V3J clonotype was defined by an identical inferred V gene, J gene, and CDR3 amino acid sequence. Percentage overlap between repertoires was calculated by dividing the number of shared unique clonotypes by the size of the smaller repertoire. Repertoire richness was assessed with RTK rarefaction, the Chao1 estimator, and Recon v2.1 estimates of unobserved clonotypes. Generation probabilities were computed with OLGA for all TCRbeta clonotypes obtained by the gDNA method from a few donors. TCRdb holds this immuneACCESS table with in-frame rearrangements only. Some clones are missing; in checked studies, unresolved V genes explain under half, and the rest has no known cause. V and J calls plus clone size are reproduced from that table; the DNA served to infer D and trimming. In all, the sample holds around 1,900,000 clones, and around 93% of those were seen once. Of the sample, roughly 1.7% falls within the top ten clones.

The V and J segments used are TRBV11-2 and TRBJ2-7; the D gene remains uncertain. The specimen was naive CD8+ T cells from PBMCs. The sample's cell subset or site label, decoded: CD45RA+CCR7+. The origin of this receptor is a man younger than 30 in good health. Some clones in this sample may be carry-over from other donors' samples. The CDR3 region has the sequence CASSLVGPFSYEQYF. The nucleotide sequence reads TGTGCCAGCAGCTTAGTAGGACCCTTCTCCTACGAGCAGTACTTC.